Here is one TCR beta chain with its context. The target of this receptor is not known. Base qualities are missing; no much larger clone stands one base away. Genomic DNA was extracted with the Qiagen DNeasy kit from unsorted PBMCs and from negatively selected CD4+ and CD8+ fractions. TCR beta CDR3 regions were amplified by immunoSEQ multiplex PCR using primers annealing to V and J segments. A synthetic immune receptor repertoire was used to minimize amplification bias, and remaining bias was computationally removed after sequencing. The study's own analysis went as follows. Custom Python scripts were used to quantify repertoire diversity as the Shannon entropy index. Unsorted, CD4+ and CD8+ repertoires were examined separately, except in combined analyses, for which CD4+ and CD8+ sequences were merged in silico. A clone was considered expanded if an increase in frequency of at least 2-fold after treatment relative to C1D1 was found, and a pseudocount of 0.5 was applied to clones undetected at baseline. Clones with 0 or 1 copy at C1D1 were classified as singleton clones, and clones with 2 or more copies were classified as non-singleton clones. By matching protein sequences in sorted samples from the same patient, clones expanded in unsorted samples were annotated as CD4+, CD8+ or unknown. Wilcoxon tests on paired samples were used to test diversity changes from C1D1 to C4D1. Here the immuneACCESS table is served through TCRdb, limited to in-frame sequences with V and J called. Missing clones are a known gap in these copies; in checked studies unresolved V genes cover under half, and the rest lacks a known reason. V, J and clone size are taken as reported in that table, and D and trimming were inferred from the DNA itself. For this sample there are over 70,000 clones; 75% to 90% appear just once. 22% of the sample is taken by the ten largest.

The sample's time point label, in plain terms: cycle 1 day 1 (C1D1), immediately before nivolumab initiation. Every trial patient had relapsed following autologous stem cell transplantation, and prior brentuximab vedotin exposure was what differed among cohorts A, B and C. The trial cohort included 55 to 65 patients with relapsed/refractory classical Hodgkin lymphoma, and each patient had a best overall response of complete response, partial response or progressive disease. In the multi-cohort phase II CheckMate 205 trial, trial patients received single-agent nivolumab. An independent review committee assessed best overall response by applying the 2007 International Working Group response criteria. Trial PBMCs were obtained immediately prior to nivolumab initiation (C1D1) and on therapy at cycle 2 day 1 and cycle 4 day 1. Peripheral blood was collected in 8 mL Vacutainer Cell Preparation Tubes, from which PBMCs were isolated by centrifugation and then cryopreserved.

These data come from a study of PD-1 blockade in classical Hodgkin lymphoma (TCRdb year 2020). For context, the study as a whole: Nivolumab dosing was 3 mg/kg intravenously every 2 weeks, continuing until either disease progression or unacceptable toxicity. The study used CyTOF and TCR beta sequencing to define a peripheral blood immune signature of response to PD-1 blockade in classical Hodgkin lymphoma.

The research as a whole found: Baseline TCR diversity was reported to be lower in newly diagnosed patients than in healthy donors, and even lower in relapsed/refractory patients. Lower diversity was observed in patients in whom nivolumab was started less than 1 year after ASCT, and these patients were excluded from later analyses so that confounding by immune reconstitution would be avoided. Trial patients achieving complete response had baseline diversity similar to newly diagnosed patients, whereas partial responders and progressors had significantly lower diversity. The study was restricted to a single clinical trial cohort, and the causes of repertoire differences, possibly disease activity or prior therapy, were left undefined. A significant rise by C4D1 was seen in CD4+ but not CD8+ TCR diversity (p=0.0027 vs p=0.16), with the rise being most apparent in complete responders (p=0.02).

The sample was peripheral blood mononuclear cells (PBMCs), taken at baseline. The clonotype comes from a human donor with classical Hodgkin lymphoma.

CDR3 reads: CASSSGSTEAFF. The sequenced DNA: TGTGCCAGCAGCTCTGGGTCAACTGAAGCTTTCTTT. The chain couples TRBV11-3 to TRBJ1-1, with no confident D gene call. CDR1 and CDR2 (SGHNT, YENEEA) derive from the germline V gene. At the junction V is shortened by 4 bases and J by 5 bases, with 8 bases in between. Spanning cysteine to phenylalanine, the CDR3 consists of 12 amino acids. Only the CDR3 region is kept as DNA, spanning 36 bases read in frame from base 1.